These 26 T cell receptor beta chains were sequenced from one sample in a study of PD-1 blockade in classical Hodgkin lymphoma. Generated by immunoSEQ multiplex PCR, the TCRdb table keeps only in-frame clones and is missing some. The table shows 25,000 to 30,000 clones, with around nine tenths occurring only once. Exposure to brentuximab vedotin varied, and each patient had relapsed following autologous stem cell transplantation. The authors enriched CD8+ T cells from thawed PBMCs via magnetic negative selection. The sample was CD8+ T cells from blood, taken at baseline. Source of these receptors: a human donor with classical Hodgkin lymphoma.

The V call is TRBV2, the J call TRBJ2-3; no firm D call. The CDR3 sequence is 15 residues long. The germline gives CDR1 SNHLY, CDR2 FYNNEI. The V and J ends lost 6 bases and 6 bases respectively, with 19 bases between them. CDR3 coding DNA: TGTGCCAGCAGAGCCGATCACGGGTTTTCGGATACGCAGTATTTT. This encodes CASRADHGFSDTQYF.

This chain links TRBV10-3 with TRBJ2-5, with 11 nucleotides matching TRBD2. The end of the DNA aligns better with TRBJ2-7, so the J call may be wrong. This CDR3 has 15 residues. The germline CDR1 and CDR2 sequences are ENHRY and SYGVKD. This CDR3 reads CAIILRLAGPYEQYF. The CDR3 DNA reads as TGTGCCATCATCCTACGACTAGCGGGACCCTACGAGCAGTACTTC.

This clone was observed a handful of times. The CDR3 bases are TGTGCCAGCAGTGAAGGACAGACGAATGAAAAACTGTTTTTT. Its translation is CASSEGQTNEKLFF. The V and J genes are TRBV25-1 and TRBJ1-4; a possible D gene is TRBD1 (6 bases). This CDR3 spans 14 amino acids. V lost 2 bases and J 5 bases, leaving 9 bases between the germline ends. Germline V lookup: CDR1 MGHDK, CDR2 SYGVNS.

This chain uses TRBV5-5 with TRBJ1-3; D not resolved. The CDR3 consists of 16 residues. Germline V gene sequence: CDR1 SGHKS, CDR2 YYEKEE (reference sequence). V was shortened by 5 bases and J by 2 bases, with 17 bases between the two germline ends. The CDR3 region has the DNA TGTGCCAGCAGGACGGACGACGGGAGTCCTGGAAACACCATATATTTT. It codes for CASRTDDGSPGNTIYF. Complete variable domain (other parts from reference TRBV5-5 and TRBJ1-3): DAGVTQSPTHLIKTRGQQVTLRCSPISGHKSVSWYQQVLGQGPQFIFQYYEKEERGRGNFPDRFSARQFPNYSSELNVNALLLGDSALYLCASRTDDGSPGNTIYFGEGSWLTVV.

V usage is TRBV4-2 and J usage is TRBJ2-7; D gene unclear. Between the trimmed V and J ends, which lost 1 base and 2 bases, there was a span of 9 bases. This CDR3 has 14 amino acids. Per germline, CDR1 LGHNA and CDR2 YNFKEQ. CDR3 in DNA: TGTGCCAGCAGCCAAGGCGATTCAACCTACGAGCAGTACTTC. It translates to CASSQGDSTYEQYF.

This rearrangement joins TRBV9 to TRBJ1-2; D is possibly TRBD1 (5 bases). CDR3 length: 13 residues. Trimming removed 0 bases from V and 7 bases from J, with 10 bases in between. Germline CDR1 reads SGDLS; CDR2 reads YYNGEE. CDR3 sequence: CASSVGGTGGYTF. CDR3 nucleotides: TGTGCCAGCAGCGTAGGGGGCACCGGTGGCTACACCTTC.

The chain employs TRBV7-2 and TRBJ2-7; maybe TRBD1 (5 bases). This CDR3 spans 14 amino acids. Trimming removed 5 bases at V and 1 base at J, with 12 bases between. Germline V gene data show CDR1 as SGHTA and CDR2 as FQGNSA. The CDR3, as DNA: TGTGCCAGCAGCGAAAGGGGCTTTTCCTACGAGCAGTACTTC. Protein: CASSERGFSYEQYF.

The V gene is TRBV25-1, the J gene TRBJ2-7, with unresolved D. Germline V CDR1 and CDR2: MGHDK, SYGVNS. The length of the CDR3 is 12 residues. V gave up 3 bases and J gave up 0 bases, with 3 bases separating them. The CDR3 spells CASSDASYEQYF. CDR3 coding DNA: TGTGCCAGCAGTGACGCCTCCTACGAGCAGTACTTC.

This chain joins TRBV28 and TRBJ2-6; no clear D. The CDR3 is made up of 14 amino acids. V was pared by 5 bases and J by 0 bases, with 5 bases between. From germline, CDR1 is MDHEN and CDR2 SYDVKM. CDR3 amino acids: CASSPPSGANVLTF. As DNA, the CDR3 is TGTGCCAGCAGTCCCCCCTCTGGGGCCAACGTCCTGACTTTC. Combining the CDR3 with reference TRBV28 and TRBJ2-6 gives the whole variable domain DVKVTQSSRYLVKRTGEKVFLECVQDMDHENMFWYRQDPGLGLRLIYFSYDVKMKEKGDIPEGYSVSREKKERFSLILESASTNQTSMYLCASSPPSGANVLTFGAGSRLTVL.

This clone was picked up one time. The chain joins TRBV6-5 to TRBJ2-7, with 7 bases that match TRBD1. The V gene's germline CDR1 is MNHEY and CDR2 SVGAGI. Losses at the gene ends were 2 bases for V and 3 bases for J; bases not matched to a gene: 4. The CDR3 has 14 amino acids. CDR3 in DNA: TGTGCCAGCAGTTACAGGGACAGCTTCTACGAGCAGTACTTC. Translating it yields CASSYRDSFYEQYF.

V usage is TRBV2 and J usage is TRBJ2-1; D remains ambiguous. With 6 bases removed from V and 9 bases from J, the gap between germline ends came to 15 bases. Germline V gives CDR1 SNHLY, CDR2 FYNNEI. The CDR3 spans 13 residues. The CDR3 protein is CASSTMKVPEQFF. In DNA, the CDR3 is TGTGCCAGCAGCACCATGAAAGTACCTGAGCAGTTCTTC. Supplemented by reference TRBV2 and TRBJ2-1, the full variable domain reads EPEVTQTPSHQVTQMGQEVILRCVPISNHLYFYWYRQILGQKVEFLVSFYNNEISEKSEIFDDQFSVERPDGSNFTLKIRSTKLEDSAMYFCASSTMKVPEQFFGPGTRLTVL.

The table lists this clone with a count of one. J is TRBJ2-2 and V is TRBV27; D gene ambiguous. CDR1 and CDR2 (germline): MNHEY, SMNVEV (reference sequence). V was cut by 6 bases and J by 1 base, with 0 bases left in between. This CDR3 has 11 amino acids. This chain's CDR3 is CASRNTGELFF. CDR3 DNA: TGTGCCAGCAGGAACACCGGGGAGCTGTTTTTT.

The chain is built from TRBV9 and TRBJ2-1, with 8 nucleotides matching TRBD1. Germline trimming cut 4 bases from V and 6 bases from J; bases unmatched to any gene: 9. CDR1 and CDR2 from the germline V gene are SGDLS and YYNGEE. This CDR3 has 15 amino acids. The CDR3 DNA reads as TGTGCCAGCAGCTCATACTTTACAGGGGGCAATGAGCAGTTCTTC. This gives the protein CASSSYFTGGNEQFF.

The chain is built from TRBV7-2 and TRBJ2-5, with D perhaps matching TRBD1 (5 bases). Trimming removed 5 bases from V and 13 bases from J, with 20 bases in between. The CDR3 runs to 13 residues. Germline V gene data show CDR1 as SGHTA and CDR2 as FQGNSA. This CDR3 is CASSQRQGHHPYF. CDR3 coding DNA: TGTGCCAGCAGCCAACGGCAAGGACACCACCCGTACTTC. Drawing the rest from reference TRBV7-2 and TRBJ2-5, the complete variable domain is GAGVSQSPSNKVTEKGKDVELRCDPISGHTALYWYRQSLGQGLEFLIYFQGNSAPDKSGLPSDRFSAERTGGSVSTLTIQRTQQEDSAVYLCASSQRQGHHPYFGPGTRLLVL.

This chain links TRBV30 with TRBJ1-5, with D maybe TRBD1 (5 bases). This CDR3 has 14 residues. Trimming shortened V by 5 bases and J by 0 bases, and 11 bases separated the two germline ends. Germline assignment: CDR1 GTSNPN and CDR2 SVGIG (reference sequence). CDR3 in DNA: TGTGCCTGGGCCGGGACCCATAGCAATCAGCCCCAGCATTTT. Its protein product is CAWAGTHSNQPQHF. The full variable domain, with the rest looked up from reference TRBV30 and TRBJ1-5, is SQTIHQWPATLVQPVGSPLSLECTVEGTSNPNLYWYRQAAGRGLQLLFYSVGIGQISSEVPQNLSASRPQDRQFILSSKKLLLSDSGFYLCAWAGTHSNQPQHFGDGTRLSIL.

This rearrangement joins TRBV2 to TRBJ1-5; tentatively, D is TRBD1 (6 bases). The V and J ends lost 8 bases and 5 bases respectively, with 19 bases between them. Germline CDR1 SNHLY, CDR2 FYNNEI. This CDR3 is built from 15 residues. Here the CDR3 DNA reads TGTGCCAGCTGTCCCTTCCGGGACACCGATCAGCCCCAGCATTTT. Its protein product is CASCPFRDTDQPQHF.

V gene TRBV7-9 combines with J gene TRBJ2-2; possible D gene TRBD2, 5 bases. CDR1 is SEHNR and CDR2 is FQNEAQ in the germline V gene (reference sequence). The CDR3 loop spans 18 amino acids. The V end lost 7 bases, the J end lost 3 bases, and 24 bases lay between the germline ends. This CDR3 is CASTGVGRDPTYTGELFF. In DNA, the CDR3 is TGTGCCAGCACCGGGGTAGGCCGCGACCCAACTTACACCGGGGAGCTGTTTTTT.

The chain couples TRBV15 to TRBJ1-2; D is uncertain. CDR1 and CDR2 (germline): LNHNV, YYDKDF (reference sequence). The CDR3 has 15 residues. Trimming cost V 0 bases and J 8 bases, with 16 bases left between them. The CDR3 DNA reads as TGTGCCACCAGCAGAGACCCGAACCCCGGCCGCGGCTACACCTTC. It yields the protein CATSRDPNPGRGYTF.

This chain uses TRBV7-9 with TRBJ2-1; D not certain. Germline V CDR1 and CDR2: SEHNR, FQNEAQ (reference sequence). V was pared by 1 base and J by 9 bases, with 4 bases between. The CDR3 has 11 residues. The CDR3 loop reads CASSLVSEQFF. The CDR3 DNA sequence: TGTGCCAGCAGCTTAGTCAGTGAGCAGTTCTTC.

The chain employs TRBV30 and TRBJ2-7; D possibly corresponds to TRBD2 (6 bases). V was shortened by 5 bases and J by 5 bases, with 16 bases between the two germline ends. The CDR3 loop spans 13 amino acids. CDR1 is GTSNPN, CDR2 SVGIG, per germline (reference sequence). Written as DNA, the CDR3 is TGTGCCTGGGAGCCACTTGGGGGGAACGAGCAGTACTTC. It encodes CAWEPLGGNEQYF.

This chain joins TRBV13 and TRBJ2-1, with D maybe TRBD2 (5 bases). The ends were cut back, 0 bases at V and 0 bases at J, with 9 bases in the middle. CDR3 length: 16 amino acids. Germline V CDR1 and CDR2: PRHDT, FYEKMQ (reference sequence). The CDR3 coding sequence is TGTGCCAGCAGCTTAGGACTAGGCAGCTCCTACAATGAGCAGTTCTTC. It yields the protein CASSLGLGSSYNEQFF.

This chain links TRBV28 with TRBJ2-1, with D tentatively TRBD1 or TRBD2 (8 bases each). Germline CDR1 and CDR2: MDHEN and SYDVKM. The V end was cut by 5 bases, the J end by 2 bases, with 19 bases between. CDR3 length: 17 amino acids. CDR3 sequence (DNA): TGTGCCAGCAGTAGCGGGGGCAGGGGGCAAACCTACAATGAGCAGTTCTTC. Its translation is CASSSGGRGQTYNEQFF.

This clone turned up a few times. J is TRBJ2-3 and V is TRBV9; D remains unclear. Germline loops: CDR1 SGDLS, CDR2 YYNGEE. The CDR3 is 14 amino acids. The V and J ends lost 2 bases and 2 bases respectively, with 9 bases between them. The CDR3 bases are TGTGCCAGCAGCGTGAATACGGCCACAGATACGCAGTATTTT. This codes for CASSVNTATDTQYF.

The CDR3 DNA reads TGTGCCAGCAGCTCCGGGACAGGCGCGCAGTATTTT. Protein: CASSSGTGAQYF. The chain recombines TRBV7-9 with TRBJ2-3; 8 bases match TRBD1. The CDR3 contains 12 residues. V gave up 4 bases and J gave up 10 bases; unmatched junction bases: 4. Germline CDR1 and CDR2: SEHNR and FQNEAQ (reference sequence). The variable domain in full, with the rest retrieved from reference TRBV7-9 and TRBJ2-3, is DTGVSQNPRHKITKRGQNVTFRCDPISEHNRLYWYRQTLGQGPEFLTYFQNEAQLEKSRLLSDRFSAERPKGSFSTLEIQRTEQGDSAMYLCASSSGTGAQYFGPGTRLTVL.

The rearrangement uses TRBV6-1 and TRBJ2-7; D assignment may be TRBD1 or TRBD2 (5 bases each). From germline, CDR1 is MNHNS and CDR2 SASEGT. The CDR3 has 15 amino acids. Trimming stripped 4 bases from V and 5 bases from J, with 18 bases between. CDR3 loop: CASSVRDQTSHEQYF. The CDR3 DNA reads TGTGCCAGCAGTGTCCGGGACCAAACGTCCCACGAGCAGTACTTC.

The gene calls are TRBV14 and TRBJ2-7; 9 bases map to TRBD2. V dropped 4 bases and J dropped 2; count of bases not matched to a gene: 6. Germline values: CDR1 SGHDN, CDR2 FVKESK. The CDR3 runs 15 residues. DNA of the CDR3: TGTGCCAGCAGCCGAACCCGACTAGCGGCCTACGAGCAGTACTTC. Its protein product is CASSRTRLAAYEQYF.